These T cell receptor beta chains were read from a single sample in a study of regulatory T cells in long-lasting Graves disease. TCRdb fed the multiplex PCR reads into MiXCR, producing one record per CDR3 protein. The sample has 400,000 to 500,000 distinct CDR3 sequences; roughly 21% are singletons. The specimen was peripheral blood mononuclear cells (PBMCs), collected when the disease was refractory, from a patient treated with antithyroid drugs. These receptor sequences come from a female donor with Graves disease. The CDR3 runs from the conserved cysteine through the conserved F or W. D genes are given only for firm matches. Size is omitted from some rows. Given values are once, few, many or a class for expanded clones.

v_call: TRBV2; clone_size: many; d_call: TRBD1; j_call: TRBJ1-2; cdr3_aa: CASRRDSVYGYTF; cdr3_nt: TGTGCCAGCCGCCGGGACAGCGTTTATGGCTACACCTTC
v_call: TRBV7-3; clone_size: few; d_call: TRBD1; j_call: TRBJ1-2; cdr3_aa: CASSTCWRGQRANYGYTF; cdr3_nt: TGTGCCAGCAGCACTTGTTGGAGGGGGCAGCGAGCTAACTATGGCTACACCTTC
v_call: TRBV5-1; clone_size: .; d_call: TRBD2; j_call: TRBJ2-7; cdr3_aa: CASSLEPSGRAYEQYF; cdr3_nt: TGCGCCAGCAGCTTGGAGCCTAGCGGGAGGGCCTACGAGCAGTACTTC
v_call: TRBV27; clone_size: .; d_call: TRBD1; j_call: TRBJ1-5; cdr3_aa: CASSLTGQGRSQPQHF; cdr3_nt: TGTGCCAGCAGTTTAACTGGACAGGGAAGAAGTCAGCCCCAGCATTTT
v_call: TRBV6-1; clone_size: few; d_call: .; j_call: TRBJ1-5; cdr3_aa: CASSQLSNQPQHF; cdr3_nt: TGTGCCAGCAGCCAGCTTTCCAATCAGCCCCAGCATTTT
v_call: TRBV6-2/TRBV6-3; clone_size: many; d_call: .; j_call: TRBJ1-2; cdr3_aa: CASSYGQGGGYTF; cdr3_nt: TGTGCCAGCAGTTACGGCCAGGGAGGAGGCTACACCTTC
v_call: TRBV20-1; clone_size: few; d_call: .; j_call: TRBJ1-6; cdr3_aa: CSARAHSNSPLHF; cdr3_nt: TGCAGTGCTAGAGCTCATAGTAATTCACCCCTCCACTTT
v_call: TRBV19; clone_size: .; d_call: .; j_call: TRBJ2-6; cdr3_aa: CASSSPPGSSGANVLTF; cdr3_nt: TGTGCCAGTAGTTCTCCTCCAGGGAGCTCTGGGGCCAACGTCCTGACTTTC
v_call: TRBV28; clone_size: many; d_call: TRBD1; j_call: TRBJ2-1; cdr3_aa: CASSSLSGGWEQFF; cdr3_nt: TGTGCCAGCAGTTCTTTGTCAGGGGGCTGGGAGCAGTTCTTC
v_call: TRBV6-5; clone_size: many; d_call: .; j_call: TRBJ2-7; cdr3_aa: CASSWGRGAIEQYF; cdr3_nt: TGTGCCAGCAGTTGGGGGCGGGGCGCGATAGAGCAGTACTTC
v_call: TRBV2; clone_size: many; d_call: .; j_call: TRBJ1-1; cdr3_aa: CASSENREAFF; cdr3_nt: TGTGCCAGCAGTGAAAACAGGGAAGCTTTCTTT
v_call: TRBV12-3/TRBV12-4; clone_size: many; d_call: .; j_call: TRBJ2-6; cdr3_aa: CASIGVGANVLTF; cdr3_nt: TGTGCCAGCATCGGGGTTGGGGCCAACGTCCTGACTTTC
v_call: TRBV19; clone_size: .; d_call: .; j_call: TRBJ2-2; cdr3_aa: CASSIGPRYGDTGELFF; cdr3_nt: TGTGCCAGTAGTATAGGGCCCAGGTACGGAGACACCGGGGAGCTGTTTTTT
v_call: TRBV6-1; clone_size: .; d_call: .; j_call: TRBJ1-2; cdr3_aa: CASITRDPAGVRYGYTF; cdr3_nt: TGTGCCAGCATTACCCGTGATCCCGCGGGGGTACGCTATGGCTACACCTTC
v_call: TRBV12-3/TRBV12-4; clone_size: many; d_call: .; j_call: TRBJ1-5; cdr3_aa: CASSLKRLPFYNQPQHF; cdr3_nt: TGTGCCAGCAGTTTAAAGAGACTGCCCTTCTACAATCAGCCCCAGCATTTT
v_call: TRBV5-1; clone_size: few; d_call: TRBD2; j_call: TRBJ2-5; cdr3_aa: CASSLGAGERETQYF; cdr3_nt: TGCGCCAGCAGCTTGGGGGCGGGAGAACGGGAGACCCAGTACTTC
v_call: TRBV28; clone_size: many; d_call: .; j_call: TRBJ1-1; cdr3_aa: CASSSSGAEAFF; cdr3_nt: TGTGCCAGCAGTTCCTCGGGGGCCGAAGCTTTCTTT
v_call: TRBV30; clone_size: few; d_call: .; j_call: TRBJ1-1; cdr3_aa: CAWSQEFTEAFF; cdr3_nt: TGTGCCTGGAGCCAGGAGTTCACTGAAGCTTTCTTT
v_call: TRBV3-1; clone_size: many; d_call: .; j_call: TRBJ1-6; cdr3_aa: CASSQDPGKPLHF; cdr3_nt: TGTGCCAGCAGCCAAGATCCTGGGAAGCCCCTCCACTTT
v_call: TRBV12-3/TRBV12-4; clone_size: many; d_call: .; j_call: TRBJ1-2; cdr3_aa: CASSPRGNYGYTF; cdr3_nt: TGTGCCAGCAGCCCACGAGGAAACTATGGCTACACCTTC
v_call: TRBV20-1; clone_size: many; d_call: .; j_call: TRBJ1-2; cdr3_aa: CSAISIPQGANYGYTF; cdr3_nt: TGCAGTGCTATATCAATTCCACAGGGAGCTAACTATGGCTACACCTTC
v_call: TRBV6-1; clone_size: many; d_call: .; j_call: TRBJ1-4; cdr3_aa: CASRLRGDEKLFF; cdr3_nt: TGTGCCAGCAGGCTAAGGGGGGATGAAAAACTGTTTTTT
v_call: TRBV28; clone_size: many; d_call: .; j_call: TRBJ1-1; cdr3_aa: CASSLPELGYTEAFF; cdr3_nt: TGTGCCAGCAGTTTACCCGAGTTGGGTTACACTGAAGCTTTCTTT
v_call: TRBV6-1; clone_size: .; d_call: .; j_call: TRBJ1-1; cdr3_aa: CASSWGRDAFF; cdr3_nt: TGTGCCAGCAGCTGGGGTAGGGACGCTTTCTTT
v_call: TRBV28; clone_size: many; d_call: .; j_call: TRBJ1-1; cdr3_aa: CASSSNKIRDTPLWAFF; cdr3_nt: TGTGCCAGCAGTTCCAACAAAATCCGGGACACCCCCCTCTGGGCTTTCTTT
v_call: TRBV2; clone_size: many; d_call: .; j_call: TRBJ2-5; cdr3_aa: CASSKSGEETQYF; cdr3_nt: TGTGCCAGCAGTAAATCTGGAGAAGAGACCCAGTACTTC
v_call: TRBV24-1; clone_size: .; d_call: TRBD1; j_call: TRBJ2-7; cdr3_aa: CATSDPDRGHHEQYF; cdr3_nt: TGTGCCACCAGTGACCCGGACAGGGGGCACCACGAGCAGTACTTC
v_call: TRBV10-3; clone_size: few; d_call: .; j_call: TRBJ2-5; cdr3_aa: CAISDIREGQETQYF; cdr3_nt: TGTGCCATCAGTGATATCAGGGAAGGTCAAGAGACCCAGTACTTC
v_call: TRBV4-1; clone_size: many; d_call: .; j_call: TRBJ2-7; cdr3_aa: CASSQGGASEQYF; cdr3_nt: TGCGCCAGCAGCCAAGGGGGGGCAAGCGAGCAGTACTTC